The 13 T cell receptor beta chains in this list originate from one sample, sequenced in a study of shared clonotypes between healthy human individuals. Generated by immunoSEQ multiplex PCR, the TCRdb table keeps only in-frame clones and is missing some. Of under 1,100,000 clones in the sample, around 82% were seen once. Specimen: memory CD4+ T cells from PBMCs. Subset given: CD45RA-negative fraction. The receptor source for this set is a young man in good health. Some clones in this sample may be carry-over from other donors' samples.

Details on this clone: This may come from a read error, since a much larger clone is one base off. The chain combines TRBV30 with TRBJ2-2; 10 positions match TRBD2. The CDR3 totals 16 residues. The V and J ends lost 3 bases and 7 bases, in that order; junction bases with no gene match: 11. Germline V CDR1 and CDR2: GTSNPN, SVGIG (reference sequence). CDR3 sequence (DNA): TGTGCCTGGAGGGGGACTAGCGAGAGATCGAGCGGGGAGCTGTTTTTT. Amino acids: CAWRGTSERSSGELFF.

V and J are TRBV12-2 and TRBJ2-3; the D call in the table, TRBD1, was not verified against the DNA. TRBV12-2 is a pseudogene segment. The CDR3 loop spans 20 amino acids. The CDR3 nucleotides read TGTGCAAGTCGCTTAGCTCAATTGACAGAGGACCGTCTGAGCACAGATACGCAGTATTTT. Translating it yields CASRLAQLTEDRLSTDTQYF.

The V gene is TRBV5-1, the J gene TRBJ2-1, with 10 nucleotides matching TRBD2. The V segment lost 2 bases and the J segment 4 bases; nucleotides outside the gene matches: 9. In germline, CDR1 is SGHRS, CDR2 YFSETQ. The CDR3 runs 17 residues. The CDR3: CASSLASGRASYNEQFF. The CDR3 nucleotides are TGCGCCAGCAGCTTAGCCAGCGGGAGGGCCTCGTACAATGAGCAGTTCTTC.

The CDR3 region is CASSNQFSSAYFRGLFF. The CDR3 DNA is TGTGCCAGTAGTAATCAATTTTCGTCGGCTTATTTTAGGGGACTGTTTTTT. V usage is TRBV19 and J usage is TRBJ1-4; D possibly corresponds to TRBD1 (5 bases). The germline V and J ends were trimmed by 4 bases and 13 bases, with 28 bases remaining between them. This CDR3 spans 17 amino acids. Germline-derived CDR1 and CDR2 are LNHDA and SQIVND (reference sequence).

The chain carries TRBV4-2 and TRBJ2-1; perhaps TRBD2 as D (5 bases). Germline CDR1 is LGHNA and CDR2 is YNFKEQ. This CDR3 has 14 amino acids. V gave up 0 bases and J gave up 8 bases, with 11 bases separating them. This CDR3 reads CASSQESQRDEQFF. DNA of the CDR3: TGTGCCAGCAGCCAAGAATCCCAGAGGGATGAGCAGTTCTTC.

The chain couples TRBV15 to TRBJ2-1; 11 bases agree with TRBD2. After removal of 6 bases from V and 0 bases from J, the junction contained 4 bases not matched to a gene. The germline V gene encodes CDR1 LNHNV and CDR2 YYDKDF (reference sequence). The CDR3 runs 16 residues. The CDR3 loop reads CATRGTSGSSYNEQFF. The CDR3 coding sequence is TGTGCCACCAGAGGGACTAGCGGAAGCTCCTACAATGAGCAGTTCTTC.

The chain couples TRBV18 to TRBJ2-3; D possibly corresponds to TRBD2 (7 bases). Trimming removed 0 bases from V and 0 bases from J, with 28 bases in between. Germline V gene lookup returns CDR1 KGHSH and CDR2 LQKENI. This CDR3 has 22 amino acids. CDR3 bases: TGTGCCAGCTCACCACCGGGGGGGGCATCGGCTAGCGGACCCGTTAGCACAGATACGCAGTATTTT. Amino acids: CASSPPGGASASGPVSTDTQYF.

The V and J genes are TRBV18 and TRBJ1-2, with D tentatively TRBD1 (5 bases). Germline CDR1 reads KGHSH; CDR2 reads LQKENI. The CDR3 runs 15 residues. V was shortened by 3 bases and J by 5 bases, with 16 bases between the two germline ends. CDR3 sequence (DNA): TGTGCCAGCTCACCCTCCAGGGAGGGCGGATATGGCTACACCTTC. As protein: CASSPSREGGYGYTF.

The CDR3, as DNA: TGTGCCAGCAGGAACACGGGACAGCCCAACTATGGCTACACCTTC. It yields the protein CASRNTGQPNYGYTF. The chain joins TRBV11-2 to TRBJ1-2; TRBD1 agrees at 7 bases. Trimming removed 6 bases from V and 2 bases from J; junction bases left unmatched: 9. Germline V gene data show CDR1 as SGHAT and CDR2 as FQNNGV. This CDR3 contains 15 residues. The complete variable domain, with remaining parts taken from reference TRBV11-2 and TRBJ1-2, reads EAGVAQSPRYKIIEKRQSVAFWCNPISGHATLYWYQQILGQGPKLLIQFQNNGVVDDSQLPKDRFSAERLKGVDSTLKIQPAKLEDSAVYLCASRNTGQPNYGYTFGSGTRLTVV.

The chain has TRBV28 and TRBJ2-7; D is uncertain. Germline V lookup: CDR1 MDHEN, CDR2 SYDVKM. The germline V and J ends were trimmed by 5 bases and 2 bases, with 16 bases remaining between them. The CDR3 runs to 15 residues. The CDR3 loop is CASSLDPVFPYEQYF. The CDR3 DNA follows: TGTGCCAGCAGTCTGGATCCCGTATTTCCCTACGAGCAGTACTTC.

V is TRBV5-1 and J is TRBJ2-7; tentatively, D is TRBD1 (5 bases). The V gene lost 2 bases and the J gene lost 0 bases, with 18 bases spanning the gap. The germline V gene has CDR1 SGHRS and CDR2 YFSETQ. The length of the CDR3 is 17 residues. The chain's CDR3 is CASSLQLARQLSYEQYF. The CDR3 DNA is TGCGCCAGCAGCTTACAACTCGCCAGACAGCTCTCCTACGAGCAGTACTTC.

CDR3 region: CAWRSWGRRRVTEAFF. The CDR3 DNA reads TGTGCCTGGAGATCCTGGGGCAGAAGACGCGTCACTGAAGCTTTCTTT. The J gene is TRBJ1-1, the V gene TRBV30, with D possibly TRBD1 on 5 matching bases. Trimming left V 3 bases short and J 4 bases short, with 21 bases between. The CDR3 has 16 residues. Per germline, CDR1 GTSNPN and CDR2 SVGIG (reference sequence).

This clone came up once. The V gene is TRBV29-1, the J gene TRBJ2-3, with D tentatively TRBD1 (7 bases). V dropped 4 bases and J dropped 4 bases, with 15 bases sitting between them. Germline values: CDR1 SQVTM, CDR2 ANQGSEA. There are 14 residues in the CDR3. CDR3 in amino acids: CSVGGTAGADTQYF. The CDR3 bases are TGCAGCGTTGGAGGGACAGCGGGTGCAGATACGCAGTATTTT.